This T cell receptor (beta chain) appears in the sequencing data of a study of blood T cell repertoires in COVID-19. About the research overall: From the United States, Italy and Spain came samples of acute and convalescent COVID-19. The cDNA or gDNA used as material had been derived from T cells, B-cell-depleted T cells, or PBMCs.

The V end was cut by 5 bases, the J end by 6 bases, with 23 bases between. Germline V gene lookup returns CDR1 MNHEY and CDR2 SMNVEV (reference sequence). This CDR3 has 16 residues. Per the authors' pipeline: Amplification of reference gene primers was used by the study to estimate nucleated cell counts. TCRdb's copy holds only in-frame clones and misses some; the assay was immunoSEQ multiplex PCR. The DNA gave D and trimming, while V, J and clone size come from that table. The sample holds approximately 330,000 clones, 70% to 90% seen once. Sequences were obtained from peripheral blood. The receptor comes from a woman in her forties or fifties with active or convalescent COVID-19. The rearrangement uses TRBV27 and TRBJ2-7; the D gene is possibly TRBD2 (6 bases). The CDR3 protein is CASSPSFGGIWFEQYF. The CDR3 nucleotides read TGTGCCAGCAGTCCGTCCTTTGGCGGGATATGGTTCGAGCAGTACTTC.